The rows below give T cell receptor beta chains drawn from one sample of a study of regulatory T cells in long-lasting Graves disease. TCRdb fed the multiplex PCR reads into MiXCR, producing one record per CDR3 protein. The table records approximately 440,000 distinct CDR3 sequences, about 17% of them present only once. These data were also reused for a study on T cells in Graves' hyperthyroidism and ophthalmopathy.

The specimen was peripheral blood mononuclear cells (PBMCs), collected at new diagnosis, from a patient treated with antithyroid drugs. The receptor set was obtained from a man aged 40-49 years with Graves disease. Each CDR3 is given with its conserved first and last residue. D genes are given only for firm matches. Clone size is not always given. Where it is, it says once, few, many or a class for expanded clones.

CDR3aa | CDR3nt | v_gene | len | j_gene | abundance | d_gene
CASSIDKGGNTIYF | TGTGCCAGTAGTATCGACAAAGGAGGAAACACCATATATTTT | TRBV19 | 14 | TRBJ1-3 | few | .
CSAQAGRYEQYF | TGCAGTGCTCAGGCAGGGCGATACGAGCAGTACTTC | TRBV20-1 | 12 | TRBJ2-7 | many | .
CAIGRSSYEQYF | TGTGCCATCGGCCGTAGTTCCTACGAGCAGTACTTC | TRBV10-3 | 12 | TRBJ2-7 | many | .
CASGLFQGEAEAFF | TGTGCTAGTGGCCTATTCCAGGGTGAGGCTGAAGCTTTCTTT | TRBV12-5 | 14 | TRBJ1-1 | many | .
CASSLASPVYGEETQYF | TGCGCCAGCAGCTTGGCCTCGCCAGTTTACGGGGAAGAGACCCAGTACTTC | TRBV5-1 | 17 | TRBJ2-5 | many | .
CASSRPGTLETQYF | TGTGCCAGCAGTCGCCCCGGGACATTAGAGACCCAGTACTTC | TRBV6-1 | 14 | TRBJ2-5 | few | .
CASRPEDSPYNEQFF | TGCGCCAGCCGACCCGAGGACAGCCCCTACAATGAGCAGTTCTTC | TRBV5-1 | 15 | TRBJ2-1 | many | .
CASSFADGYTF | TGTGCCAGCAGTTTTGCGGATGGCTACACCTTC | TRBV28 | 11 | TRBJ1-2 | few | .
CASSEGRSGTNEQFF | TGTGCCAGCAGTGAAGGGAGGAGCGGGACCAATGAGCAGTTCTTC | TRBV6-1 | 15 | TRBJ2-1 | many | TRBD2
CASTPNYEQYF | TGTGCCAGCACTCCTAACTACGAGCAGTACTTC | TRBV2 | 11 | TRBJ2-7 | . | .
CASSPDTPGRQPQHF | TGTGCCAGCAGTCCTGACACACCCGGGCGTCAGCCCCAGCATTTT | TRBV28 | 15 | TRBJ1-5 | few | .
CASSVGRTSPGELFF | TGTGCCAGTAGTGTCGGGAGGACGTCCCCCGGGGAGCTGTTTTTT | TRBV19 | 15 | TRBJ2-2 | . | TRBD2
CASSGLTGYNQPQHF | TGTGCCAGCAGCGGATTGACGGGCTACAATCAGCCCCAGCATTTT | TRBV7-2 | 15 | TRBJ1-5 | many | .
CASSLRVPGELFF | TGCGCCAGCAGCTTAAGGGTCCCCGGGGAGCTGTTTTTT | TRBV5-1 | 13 | TRBJ2-2 | many | .
CASSEGGAKETQYF | TGTGCCAGCAGTGAAGGGGGGGCTAAAGAGACCCAGTACTTC | TRBV6-2/TRBV6-3 | 14 | TRBJ2-5 | . | .
CASSVEGGVAAFF | TGTGCCAGCAGCGTAGAGGGAGGGGTAGCAGCTTTCTTT | TRBV9 | 13 | TRBJ1-1 | . | .
CASSLARGGNTIYF | TGTGCCAGCAGCTTAGCGCGGGGAGGAAACACCATATATTTT | TRBV11-2 | 14 | TRBJ1-3 | . | .
CASSRLGLAGVPSEQYF | TGTGCCAGCAGCAGGCTAGGACTAGCGGGAGTGCCCAGCGAGCAGTACTTC | TRBV27 | 17 | TRBJ2-7 | many | TRBD2
CASSPDRGRYTGELFF | TGTGCCAGCAGTCCTGACAGGGGGAGATACACCGGGGAGCTGTTTTTT | TRBV28 | 16 | TRBJ2-2 | many | TRBD1
CASSPTPGGAYEQYF | TGTGCCAGCAGCCCAACTCCCGGGGGGGCCTACGAGCAGTACTTC | TRBV3-1 | 15 | TRBJ2-7 | many | TRBD2
CASSALGGGLETQYF | TGTGCCAGCAGTGCACTAGGGGGGGGGTTAGAGACCCAGTACTTC | TRBV6-1 | 15 | TRBJ2-5 | few | .
CSAEGPSGSYEQYF | TGCAGTGCTGAAGGTCCTAGCGGGAGCTACGAGCAGTACTTC | TRBV20-1 | 14 | TRBJ2-7 | many | TRBD2
CASSSATGDTEAFF | TGCGCCAGCAGCAGCGCGACAGGGGACACTGAAGCTTTCTTT | TRBV5-1 | 14 | TRBJ1-1 | . | TRBD1
CASRKAGDSGYGYTF | TGCGCCAGCAGGAAAGCAGGGGACTCTGGCTATGGCTACACCTTC | TRBV5-1 | 15 | TRBJ1-2 | many | .
CASSLTGQPQHF | TGTGCCAGCAGCTTGACAGGACAGCCCCAGCATTTT | TRBV7-8 | 12 | TRBJ1-5 | many | .
CASARKGQFSLAGAGYEQYF | TGTGCCAGCGCCCGGAAAGGCCAGTTCTCACTAGCGGGAGCGGGCTACGAGCAGTACTTC | TRBV12-3/TRBV12-4 | 20 | TRBJ2-7 | many | TRBD2
CSATSGRAYYNEQFF | TGCAGTGCTACTAGCGGGAGGGCCTACTACAATGAGCAGTTCTTC | TRBV20-1 | 15 | TRBJ2-1 | . | TRBD2